The 28 T cell receptor beta chains below come from one sample, sequenced in a study of Graves' ophthalmopathy and Graves' hyperthyroidism (dated 2018 in TCRdb). Instrument used: Illumina HiSeq 2000. TCR beta CDR3 regions were amplified from RNA transcripts for repertoire sequencing. HTBI primers and the Qiagen OneStep RT-PCR kit were used in a first-round RT-PCR, which was followed by a second-round multiplex PCR, size selection and purification. The raw public reads went through TCRdb reprocessing: fastp at Q25, MiXCR clone calling, in-frame beta chains kept. Here each entry gathers all rows of one CDR3 protein and keeps the most common genes and DNA. The sample has some 1.1 million distinct CDR3 sequences on record, less than 45% of them singletons. Clones ranked in the top ten supply approximately 10% of the sample. The source material was peripheral blood or thyroid tissue (not recorded which). The source of these receptors is an adult man with Graves' hyperthyroidism.

The table lists this clonotype with many counts. V gene TRBV20-1 combines with J gene TRBJ1-5; a weak D match, TRBD1 (5 bases). Germline V gene lookup returns CDR1 DFQATT and CDR2 SNEGSKA (reference sequence). The ends were cut back, 0 bases at V and 3 bases at J, with 9 bases in the middle. The CDR3 totals 14 residues. DNA for the CDR3: TGCAGTGCTAGAGAGGCAGGGAACAATCAGCCCCAGCATTTT. Its translation: CSAREAGNNQPQHF.

This clonotype was detected only a few times. V gene TRBV12-3 or TRBV12-4 combines with J gene TRBJ2-5; maybe TRBD1 (6 bases). CDR3 length equals 12 residues. Trimming took off 9 bases at V and 0 bases at J, with 8 bases between the two ends. The CDR3 sequence: CAREGDQETQYF. DNA for the CDR3: TGTGCCAGAGAGGGGGACCAAGAGACCCAGTACTTC.

As DNA, the CDR3 is TGTGCCAGCAGTCTCCGGGACTCCCGCTCCTACGAGCAGTACTTC. Translating gives CASSLRDSRSYEQYF. The rearrangement joins TRBV12-3 or TRBV12-4 to TRBJ2-7; D possibly corresponds to TRBD2 (6 bases). The CDR3 extends over 15 amino acids. V was clipped by 5 bases and J by 0 bases, with 14 bases between them.

Many counts were recorded for this clonotype. This rearrangement joins TRBV20-1 to TRBJ1-4; D uncertain. The CDR3 runs to 13 residues. The germline CDR1 and CDR2 sequences are DFQATT and SNEGSKA (reference sequence). CDR3 region: CSAERSPGEKLFF. In DNA, the CDR3 is TGCTCCGCAGAACGGTCTCCTGGGGAAAAACTGTTTTTT.

This clonotype was observed many times. The V gene is TRBV9, the J gene TRBJ2-2; no reliable D call. Germline V CDR1 and CDR2: SGDLS, YYNGEE. Trimming shortened V by 3 bases and J by 1 base, and 7 bases separated the two germline ends. The CDR3 is made up of 14 amino acids. The DNA for the CDR3 is TGTGCCAGCAGCGGGGTCCTGAACACCGGGGAGCTGTTTTTT. This gives the protein CASSGVLNTGELFF.

The chain carries TRBV25-1 and TRBJ2-7, with D perhaps TRBD1 (6 bases). The CDR3 has 11 residues. With 8 bases removed from V and 2 bases from J, the gap between germline ends came to 7 bases. The germline V gene has CDR1 MGHDK and CDR2 SYGVNS. The CDR3 sequence is CASGQPYEQYF. CDR3 coding DNA: TGTGCCAGCGGACAGCCCTACGAGCAGTACTTC.

This clonotype has only a few counts. The V gene is TRBV9, the J gene TRBJ2-2; D perhaps matches TRBD2 (5 bases). The germline gives CDR1 SGDLS, CDR2 YYNGEE. V lost 1 base, J lost 4 bases, and 20 bases lay in between. The CDR3 contains 18 residues. CDR3 residues: CASSVSRLRAGFTGELFF. CDR3 in DNA: TGTGCCAGCAGCGTATCGCGCCTGAGGGCGGGTTTCACCGGGGAGCTGTTTTTT.

This clonotype has ten or more counts. J is TRBJ2-5 and V is TRBV20-1, with 8 positions matching TRBD2. This CDR3 region has 11 residues. Germline values: CDR1 DFQATT, CDR2 SNEGSKA (reference sequence). V lost 5 bases, J lost 7 bases, and 3 bases stayed unmatched. CDR3 in amino acids: CSADSGGTQYF. CDR3 nucleotides: TGCAGTGCTGACAGCGGGGGGACCCAGTACTTC.

Details on this clonotype: One base away lies a much larger clone, so this may be a sequencing read error. This rearrangement joins TRBV2 to TRBJ2-5, with D possibly matching TRBD1 (6 bases). The V gene's germline CDR1 is SNHLY and CDR2 FYNNEI. The ends were cut back, 3 bases at V and 5 bases at J, with 10 bases in the middle. The CDR3 runs 13 residues. The DNA of the CDR3 is TGTGCCAGCAGTGAGGGACACTGGGAGACCCAGTACTTC. This codes for CASSEGHWETQYF.

V usage is TRBV10-3 and J usage is TRBJ2-2; 12 bases are a match to TRBD2. After removal of 6 bases from V and 5 bases from J, the junction contained 10 bases not matched to a gene. The CDR3 covers 17 residues. The germline CDR1 and CDR2 sequences are ENHRY and SYGVKD. CDR3: CAIRVQTSGRGTGELFF. The CDR3 DNA sequence: TGTGCCATCAGGGTCCAGACTAGCGGGAGAGGGACCGGGGAGCTGTTTTTT.

This clonotype was recorded at least ten times. The CDR3 nucleotides read TGTGCCATCAGTAGAAGTCACGAGCAGTACTTC. Protein product: CAISRSHEQYF. The genes are TRBV10-3 and TRBJ2-7; D is ambiguous. Germline V gene data show CDR1 as ENHRY and CDR2 as SYGVKD. This CDR3 has 11 amino acids. Trimming pared 5 bases from V and 5 bases from J, leaving 7 bases between.

In the case of this clonotype: One base away lies a much larger clone, so this may be a sequencing read error. The chain links TRBV5-6 to TRBJ1-2; D is perhaps TRBD1 (5 bases). The CDR3 loop spans 15 amino acids. With 3 bases removed from V and 6 bases from J, the gap between germline ends came to 18 bases. Germline CDR1 SGHDT, CDR2 YYEEEE. The DNA for the CDR3 is TGTGCCAGCAGCTACATGCCGACAGAGTGGAATGGCTACACCTTC. Residues: CASSYMPTEWNGYTF.

The chain has TRBV11-2 and TRBJ2-2; 10 positions match TRBD2. Germline V gene sequence: CDR1 SGHAT, CDR2 FQNNGV. The CDR3 contains 19 residues. Trimming at V came to 5 bases and at J to 9 bases, leaving 21 bases not matched to a gene. CDR3 protein: CASSPRGGTSGASAWELFF. CDR3 sequence (DNA): TGTGCCAGCAGCCCCCGAGGGGGAACTAGCGGGGCATCGGCTTGGGAGCTGTTTTTT.

This clonotype was seen repeatedly, ten times or more. The CDR3 region is CATRGPDQPQHF. The CDR3 region has the DNA TGTGCCACCAGGGGGCCCGACCAGCCCCAGCATTTT. The chain uses TRBV15 and TRBJ1-5; the D gene is possibly TRBD1 (5 bases). The CDR3 has 12 residues. V was shortened by 6 bases and J by 7 bases, with 10 bases between the two germline ends. Per the germline V gene, CDR1 is LNHNV and CDR2 is YYDKDF (reference sequence).

The chain combines TRBV7-2 with TRBJ1-6, with D possibly matching TRBD1 (5 bases). Germline V lookup: CDR1 SGHTA, CDR2 FQGNSA. With 4 bases removed from V and 9 bases from J, the gap between germline ends came to 13 bases. CDR3 length: 14 residues. Written as DNA, the CDR3 is TGTGCCAGCAGCTCGGGGGGGGGGATTTCACCCCTCCACTTT. Amino acid sequence: CASSSGGGISPLHF.

The V call is TRBV10-3, the J call TRBJ2-7; D might be TRBD1 (6 bases). Germline CDR1 reads ENHRY; CDR2 reads SYGVKD. CDR3 length: 16 residues. The V gene lost 10 bases and the J gene lost 7 bases, with 29 bases spanning the gap. In DNA, the CDR3 is TGTGCCAGCATTGCTCCCTCCCAGGGGCGATCGGATGAGCAGTACTTC. Amino acids: CASIAPSQGRSDEQYF.

This clonotype occurred many times. The J gene is TRBJ1-2, the V gene TRBV12-3 or TRBV12-4; 9 bases are a match to TRBD1. The CDR3 runs 14 residues. J was trimmed by 7 bases and V by 6 bases; bases with no gene match: 9. This chain's CDR3 is CASSLTGGSGGYTF. The CDR3 DNA reads as TGTGCCAGCAGCCTGACAGGGGGAAGTGGTGGCTACACCTTC.

This clonotype was picked up many times. The gene calls are TRBV6-5 and TRBJ1-2; D might be TRBD1 (5 bases). CDR3 length: 11 residues. V lost 5 bases and J 8 bases, leaving 9 bases between the germline ends. Germline CDR1 and CDR2: MNHEY and SVGAGI. In nucleotides, the CDR3 is TGTGCCAGCAGTGGGACCTCGGGCTACACCTTC. It yields the protein CASSGTSGYTF.

This chain links TRBV29-1 with TRBJ2-3; 13 nucleotides line up with TRBD2. The CDR3 extends over 15 amino acids. V trimming: 5 bases; J trimming: 1 base; junction bases outside the gene matches: 3. Germline assignment: CDR1 SQVTM and CDR2 ANQGSEA. CDR3 region: CSVRTSGGRTDTQYF. The CDR3 DNA sequence: TGCAGCGTTAGGACTAGCGGGGGACGCACAGATACGCAGTATTTT.

The chain is built from TRBV7-8 and TRBJ2-7; 9 positions match TRBD1. Trimming removed 5 bases from V and 4 bases from J; junction bases left unmatched: 9. The CDR3 runs to 15 residues. Germline lookup yields CDR1 SGHVS and CDR2 FQNEAQ. The CDR3 DNA follows: TGTGCCAGCAGCCAGGGACAGGGAAGCCCGTACGAGCAGTACTTC. Protein sequence: CASSQGQGSPYEQYF.

J is TRBJ2-2 and V is TRBV12-3 or TRBV12-4; no reliable D call. The CDR3 has 13 residues. Trimming took off 6 bases at V and 7 bases at J, with 12 bases between the two ends. The CDR3 spells CASSLSLNGELFF. In DNA form, the CDR3 reads TGTGCCAGCAGCCTTAGTCTTAACGGGGAGCTGTTTTTT.

This clonotype was detected many times. V and J are TRBV7-8 and TRBJ1-5; no firm D call. V lost 0 bases to trimming and J lost 5 bases, with 11 bases between them. CDR1 is SGHVS, CDR2 FQNEAQ, per germline. The CDR3 has 15 amino acids. Here the CDR3 reads CASSLALANDQPQHF. As DNA, the CDR3 is TGTGCCAGCAGCTTAGCGTTGGCAAACGATCAGCCCCAGCATTTT.

In this sample, this clonotype turned up many times. V usage is TRBV9 and J usage is TRBJ2-7, with 11 bases matching TRBD1. Per germline, CDR1 SGDLS and CDR2 YYNGEE. The length of the CDR3 is 16 residues. V shed 3 bases and J 1 base; nucleotides not matched to a gene: 6. The CDR3 region is CASSDGQGAPSYEQYF. Here the CDR3 DNA reads TGTGCCAGCAGCGATGGACAGGGGGCTCCATCCTACGAGCAGTACTTC.

The rearrangement uses TRBV10-3 and TRBJ1-5; TRBD1 agrees at 7 bases. Germline trimming cut 7 bases from V and 7 bases from J; bases unmatched to any gene: 10. The CDR3 contains 14 residues. The germline gives CDR1 ENHRY, CDR2 SYGVKD. The CDR3 protein is CAITISQGEQPQHF. The CDR3 nucleotides are TGTGCCATCACAATTAGTCAGGGGGAGCAGCCCCAGCATTTT.

The genes are TRBV10-3 and TRBJ2-5, with 9 bases aligning to TRBD2. CDR3 length: 13 amino acids. The V gene end was trimmed by 10 bases and the J gene end by 5 bases; junction bases not matched to a gene: 8. The germline V gene has CDR1 ENHRY and CDR2 SYGVKD. The CDR3: CATFSGRGETQYF. CDR3 coding DNA: TGTGCCACTTTTAGCGGGAGAGGGGAGACCCAGTACTTC.

The chain joins TRBV10-2 to TRBJ2-6, with 8 bases identical to TRBD2. Germline assignment: CDR1 WSHSY and CDR2 SAAADI. Germline trimming cut 4 bases from V and 1 base from J; bases unmatched to any gene: 3. The CDR3 contains 16 residues. The CDR3 protein is CASSGAGASGANVLTF. The CDR3 region has the DNA TGCGCCAGCAGTGGAGCGGGAGCTTCTGGGGCCAACGTCCTGACTTTC.

This clonotype was seen at least ten times. J is TRBJ1-3 and V is TRBV9; TRBD1 matches at 7 bases. J gave up 4 bases and V 3 bases, and 13 bases lay outside the gene matches. This CDR3 is 17 amino acids long. CDR1 SGDLS and CDR2 YYNGEE come from the germline V gene. The DNA of the CDR3 is TGTGCCAGCAGCGCAGCGCGCGGAGGGGGCCGCGGAAACACCATATATTTT. As protein: CASSAARGGGRGNTIYF.

For this clonotype: This may stem from a read error, because a much larger clone lies one nucleotide away. J is TRBJ2-2 and V is TRBV29-1; either TRBD1 or TRBD2 may supply D (5 bases each). Germline assignment: CDR1 SQVTM and CDR2 ANQGSEA. The V gene lost 3 bases and the J gene lost 8 bases, with 10 bases spanning the gap. The CDR3 is made up of 12 amino acids. In DNA form, the CDR3 reads TGCAGCGTTGAGGGGGATGGTGGGGAGCTGTTTTTT. It yields the protein CSVEGDGGELFF.